Listed below are T cell receptor beta chains from one sample, sequenced in a study of regulatory T cells. TCRdb's table, derived via immunoSEQ multiplex PCR, lists solely in-frame clones and lacks some. The table records about 32,000 clones, about 91% of them present only once. Source material: conventional CD4+ T cells sorted from blood. Receptors originate from a young adult with CD3G deficiency. The conserved cysteine and the conserved F or W are not part of the CDR3 here.

v_call cdr3_aa
TRBV6-1 ASTEGGLGEKLF
TRBV7-9 ASSSGQGLNTEAF
TRBV6-1 ASSLIATGNYGYT
TRBV7-9 ASSFAGEGQETQY
TRBV28 ASSRGAYEQY
TRBV28 ASSPLGTGLENIQY
TRBV10-3 ATAPTTSGGYNEQF
TRBV5-1 ASSPFSWSSTDTQY
TRBV6-5 ASSERYGYT
TRBV6-1 ASSSAGTGNDGYT
TRBV6-1 ASSLVNTEAF
TRBV10-3 ATRAPGDTQY
TRBV28 ASSERTSGRVWDTGELF
TRBV5-1 ASSLGRPASDEQY
TRBV28 ASSFGGGTQPQH
TRBV19 ASSRRGTDTQY
TRBV18 ASSPLSAYNEQF
TRBV28 ASSTLQGEGTQY